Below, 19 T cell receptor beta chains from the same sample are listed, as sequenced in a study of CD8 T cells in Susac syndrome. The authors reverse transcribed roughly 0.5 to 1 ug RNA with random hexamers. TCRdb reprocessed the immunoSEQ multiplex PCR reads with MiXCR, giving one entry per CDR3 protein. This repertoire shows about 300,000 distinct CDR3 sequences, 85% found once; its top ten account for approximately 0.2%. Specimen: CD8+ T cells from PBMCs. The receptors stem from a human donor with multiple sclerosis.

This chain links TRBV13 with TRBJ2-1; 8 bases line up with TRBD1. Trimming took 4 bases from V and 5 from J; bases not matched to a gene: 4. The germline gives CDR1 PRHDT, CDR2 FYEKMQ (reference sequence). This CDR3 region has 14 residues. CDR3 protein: CASSSLDRDNEQFF. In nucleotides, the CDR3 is TGTGCCAGCAGCTCCCTGGACAGGGACAATGAGCAGTTCTTC.

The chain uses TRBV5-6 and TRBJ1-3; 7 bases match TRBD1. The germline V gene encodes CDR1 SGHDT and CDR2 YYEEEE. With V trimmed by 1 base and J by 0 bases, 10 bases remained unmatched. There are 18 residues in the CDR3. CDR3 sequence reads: CASSLLIRTGGSGNTIYF. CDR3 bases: TGTGCCAGCAGCTTGCTTATTAGGACAGGCGGCTCTGGAAACACCATATATTTT.

The CDR3 DNA sequence: TGCGCCAGCAGCTTGGATCGGCCTAACTATGGCTACACCTTC. Residues: CASSLDRPNYGYTF. The V call is TRBV5-1, the J call TRBJ1-2; D unclear. The CDR3 runs to 14 residues. Germline lookup yields CDR1 SGHRS and CDR2 YFSETQ. The V and J ends lost 0 bases and 0 bases respectively, with 6 bases between them.

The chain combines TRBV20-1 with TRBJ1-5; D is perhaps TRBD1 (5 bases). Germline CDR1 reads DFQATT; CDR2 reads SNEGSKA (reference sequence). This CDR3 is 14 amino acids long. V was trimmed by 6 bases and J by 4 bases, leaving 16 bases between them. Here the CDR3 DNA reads TGCAGTGCCTGGAAGCGACAGCCAAATCAGCCCCAGCATTTT. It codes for CSAWKRQPNQPQHF.

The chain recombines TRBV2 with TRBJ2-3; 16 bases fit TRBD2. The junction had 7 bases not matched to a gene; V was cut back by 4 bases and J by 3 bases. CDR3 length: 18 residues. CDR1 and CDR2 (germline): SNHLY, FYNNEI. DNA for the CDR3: TGTGCCAGCAGTGGGGGGACTAGCGGGAGGGCCATAACAGATACGCAGTATTTT. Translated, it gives CASSGGTSGRAITDTQYF.

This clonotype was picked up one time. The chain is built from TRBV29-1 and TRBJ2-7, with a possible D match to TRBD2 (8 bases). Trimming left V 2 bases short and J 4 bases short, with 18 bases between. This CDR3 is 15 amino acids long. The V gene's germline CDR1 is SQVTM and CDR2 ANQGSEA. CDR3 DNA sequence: TGCAGCGTTGAAAAGGGGGCCGGGAGGGAATACGAGCAGTACTTC. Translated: CSVEKGAGREYEQYF.

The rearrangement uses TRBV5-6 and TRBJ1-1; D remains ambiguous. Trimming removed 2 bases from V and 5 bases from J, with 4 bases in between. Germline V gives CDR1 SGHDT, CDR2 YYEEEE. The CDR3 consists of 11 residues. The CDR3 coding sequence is TGTGCCAGCAGCTTTAGTACTGAAGCTTTCTTT. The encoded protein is CASSFSTEAFF.

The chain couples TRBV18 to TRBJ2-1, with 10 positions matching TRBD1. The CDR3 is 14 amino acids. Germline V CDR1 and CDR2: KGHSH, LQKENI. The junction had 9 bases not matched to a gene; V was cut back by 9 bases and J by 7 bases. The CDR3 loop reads CASSNGQGENEQFF. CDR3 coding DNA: TGTGCCAGTTCAAACGGACAGGGGGAAAATGAGCAGTTCTTC.

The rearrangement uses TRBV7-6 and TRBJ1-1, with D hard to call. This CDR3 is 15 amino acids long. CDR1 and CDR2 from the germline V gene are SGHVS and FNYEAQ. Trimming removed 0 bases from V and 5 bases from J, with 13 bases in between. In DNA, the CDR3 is TGTGCCAGCAGCTTAGCAGGCCTTTTGGGGACTGAAGCTTTCTTT. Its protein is CASSLAGLLGTEAFF.

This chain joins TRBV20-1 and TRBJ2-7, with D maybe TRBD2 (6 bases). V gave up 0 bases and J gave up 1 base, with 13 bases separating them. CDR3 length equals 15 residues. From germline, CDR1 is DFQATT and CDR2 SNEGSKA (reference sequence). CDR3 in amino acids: CSARESRGTSYEQYF. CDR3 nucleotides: TGCAGTGCTAGAGAGAGTCGGGGGACTTCCTACGAGCAGTACTTC.

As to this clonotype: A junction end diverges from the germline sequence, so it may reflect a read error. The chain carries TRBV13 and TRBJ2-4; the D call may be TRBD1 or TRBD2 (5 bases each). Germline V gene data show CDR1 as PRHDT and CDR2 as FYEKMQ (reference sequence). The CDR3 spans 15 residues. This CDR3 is CASMRGLWAKNIQHF. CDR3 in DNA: TGTGCCAGCATGAGGGGCTTGTGGGCCAAAAACATTCAGCACTTC.

The chain's CDR3 is CSARDPLLFHNEQFF. The CDR3 DNA follows: TGCAGTGCTAGAGATCCTCTCTTATTCCACAATGAGCAGTTCTTC. This chain uses TRBV20-1 with TRBJ2-1; D uncertain. This CDR3 is built from 15 residues. Germline CDR1 DFQATT, CDR2 SNEGSKA (reference sequence). Trimming stripped 0 bases from V and 5 bases from J, with 14 bases between.

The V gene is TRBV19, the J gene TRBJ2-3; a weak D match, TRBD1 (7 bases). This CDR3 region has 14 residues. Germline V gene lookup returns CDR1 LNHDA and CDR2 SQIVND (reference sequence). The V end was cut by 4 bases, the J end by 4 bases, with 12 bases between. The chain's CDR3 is CASSTTGEADTQYF. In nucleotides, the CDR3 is TGTGCCAGTAGTACAACAGGGGAGGCAGATACGCAGTATTTT.

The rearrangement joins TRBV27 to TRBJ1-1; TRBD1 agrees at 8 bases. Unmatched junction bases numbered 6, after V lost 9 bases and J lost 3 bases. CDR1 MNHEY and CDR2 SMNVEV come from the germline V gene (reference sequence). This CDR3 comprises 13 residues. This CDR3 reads CASFQGAYTEAFF. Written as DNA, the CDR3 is TGTGCCAGTTTTCAGGGGGCATACACTGAAGCTTTCTTT.

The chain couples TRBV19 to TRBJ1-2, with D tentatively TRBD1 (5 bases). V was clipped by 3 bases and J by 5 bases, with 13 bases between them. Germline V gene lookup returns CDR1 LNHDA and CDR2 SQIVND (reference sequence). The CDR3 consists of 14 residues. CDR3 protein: CASSIGGTVYGYTF. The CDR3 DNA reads TGTGCCAGTAGTATTGGTGGGACGGTGTATGGCTACACCTTC.

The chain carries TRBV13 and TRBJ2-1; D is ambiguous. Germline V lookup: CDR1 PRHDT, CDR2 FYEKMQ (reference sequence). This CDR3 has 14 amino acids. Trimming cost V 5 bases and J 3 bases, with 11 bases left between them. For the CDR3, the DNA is TGTGCCAGCAGCCCTCGGATCGACTACAATGAGCAGTTCTTC. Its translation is CASSPRIDYNEQFF. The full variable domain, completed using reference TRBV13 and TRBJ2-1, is AAGVIQSPRHLIKEKRETATLKCYPIPRHDTVYWYQQGPGQDPQFLISFYEKMQSDKGSIPDRFSAQQFSDYHSELNMSSLELGDSALYFCASSPRIDYNEQFFGPGTRLTVL.

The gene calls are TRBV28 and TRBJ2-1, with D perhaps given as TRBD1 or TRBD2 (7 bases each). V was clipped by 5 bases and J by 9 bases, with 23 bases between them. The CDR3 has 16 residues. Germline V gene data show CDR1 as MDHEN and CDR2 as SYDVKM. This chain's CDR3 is CASSLVRAPGGGEQFF. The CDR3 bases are TGTGCCAGCAGTCTAGTTCGGGCTCCAGGGGGGGGTGAGCAGTTCTTC.

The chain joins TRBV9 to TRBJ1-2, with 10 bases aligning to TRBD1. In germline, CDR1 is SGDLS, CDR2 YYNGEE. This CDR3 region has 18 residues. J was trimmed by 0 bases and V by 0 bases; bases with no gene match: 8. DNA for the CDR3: TGTGCCAGCAGCGTAGTGGACAGGGGGGCCGCCCCTAACTATGGCTACACCTTC. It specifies CASSVVDRGAAPNYGYTF.

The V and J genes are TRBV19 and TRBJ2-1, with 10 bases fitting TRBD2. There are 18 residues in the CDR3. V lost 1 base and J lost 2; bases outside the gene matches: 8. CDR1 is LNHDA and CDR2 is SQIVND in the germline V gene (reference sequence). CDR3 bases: TGTGCCAGTAGTATAGTATCTAGCGGGAGCTTCACCTACAATGAGCAGTTCTTC. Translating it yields CASSIVSSGSFTYNEQFF.